This T cell receptor beta chain was captured by sequencing in a study of cytomegalovirus exposure and HLA in healthy donors. The overall study: A subsequent analysis stated that the 100 to 150 validation repertoires were run on the same platform as the roughly 700 first-cohort repertoires.

Overall study findings and caveats: Later, an analysis found that TCR clusters from the first cohort tended to co-occur in the 120 validation repertoires. With high specificity and sensitivity, the classifier reportedly diagnosed cytomegalovirus status.

The CDR3 has 16 amino acids. The V segment lost 3 bases and the J segment 7 bases; nucleotides outside the gene matches: 14. The V gene's germline CDR1 is GTSNPN and CDR2 SVGIG (reference sequence). About this clone: Antigen specificity is unknown.

Data came from immunoSEQ multiplex PCR; TCRdb stores just in-frame clones and leaves some out. This table has some 110,000 clones, roughly 88% appearing once. This clonotype was obtained from a man aged 18 to 30 in good health and CMV-seronegative. The chain carries TRBV30 and TRBJ2-3; 9 nucleotides match TRBD1. Sequenced input: PBMCs. This CDR3 reads CAWSEAGTGRRNTQYF. As DNA, the CDR3 is TGTGCCTGGAGCGAAGCCGGGACAGGGCGACGGAATACGCAGTATTTT. Looking up the rest from reference TRBV30 and TRBJ2-3 gives the full variable domain: SQTIHQWPATLVQPVGSPLSLECTVEGTSNPNLYWYRQAAGRGLQLLFYSVGIGQISSEVPQNLSASRPQDRQFILSSKKLLLSDSGFYLCAWSEAGTGRRNTQYFGPGTRLTVL.